Listed here is a single T cell receptor (beta chain). The germline gene is not matched at one end of the junction; a read error may be the cause. The data were taken from a study of shared clonotypes between healthy human individuals. Profiled with immunoSEQ multiplex PCR; TCRdb holds only in-frame clones, not every one. The sample lists around 1.6 million clones, 95% to 99% seen once, with roughly 0.45% in the top ten. The CDR3 has 15 residues. Per germline, CDR1 SGHAT and CDR2 FQNNGV. This receptor was taken from a man aged 30-40 years in good health. The sequenced sample consisted of naive CD4+ T cells sorted from blood. Subset: CD45RA+ positively selected. The rearrangement uses TRBV11-2 and TRBJ2-2; 9 nucleotides align to TRBD1. The CDR3 loop reads CASTLTGGKTGELFF. The CDR3, as DNA: TGTGCCAGCACCTTAACAGGGGGCAAAACCGGGGAGCTGTTTTTT.